The sequence of this T cell receptor (beta chain) was determined in a study of response to subunit inactivated influenza vaccine. General observations from the study: Every seasonal influenza vaccination brings in few new T cells, the authors suggested.

J gave up 6 bases and V 7 bases, and 7 bases lay outside the gene matches. The length of the CDR3 is 13 residues. Germline V lookup: CDR1 DFQATT, CDR2 SNEGSKA (reference sequence). This clonotype was seen a handful of times. What it recognizes is unknown. TCRdb analysed the RT-PCR reads with MiXCR anew, one entry per CDR3 protein. The sample has about 520,000 distinct CDR3 sequences, roughly 7.9% seen once. Specimen: PBMCs from blood, collected less than 30 months after vaccination. The sequence came from a man aged 50-75 years who received an inactivated influenza vaccine. The chain uses TRBV20-1 and TRBJ2-3; 10 bases map to TRBD2. In DNA, the CDR3 is TGCAGTGTGTCTAGCGGGGGCGGGGATACGCAGTATTTT. Residues: CSVSSGGGDTQYF.